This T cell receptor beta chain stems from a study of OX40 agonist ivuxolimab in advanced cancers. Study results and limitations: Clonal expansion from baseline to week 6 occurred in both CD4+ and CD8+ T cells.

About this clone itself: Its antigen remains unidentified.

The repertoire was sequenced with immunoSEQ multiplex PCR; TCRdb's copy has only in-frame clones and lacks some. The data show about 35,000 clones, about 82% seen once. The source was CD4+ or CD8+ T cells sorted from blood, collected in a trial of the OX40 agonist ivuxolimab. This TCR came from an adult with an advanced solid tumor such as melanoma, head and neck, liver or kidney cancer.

The CDR3, as DNA: TGCAGTGCTAGAGGTCGCCACCCTCAGTTCTTC. Protein sequence: CSARGRHPQFF. V gene TRBV20-1 combines with J gene TRBJ2-1; no reliable D call. Germline V gene sequence: CDR1 DFQATT, CDR2 SNEGSKA (reference sequence). The germline V and J ends were trimmed by 1 base and 13 bases, with 11 bases remaining between them. The CDR3 covers 11 residues.